Below, one T cell receptor (beta chain) is given with its context. This record comes from a study of Ad26.COV2.S vaccination and SARS-CoV-2 variants. Assay used: immunoSEQ multiplex PCR; TCRdb lists only in-frame clones, some missing. The sample consists of roughly 330,000 clones, roughly nine tenths of them appearing once. Treatment defined: around 19 received Ad26.COV2.S at low or high dose, single or two shots; 5 received placebo; per-sample allocation not given. Specimen acquisition occurred on day 63 following the initial vaccine or placebo injection. This TCR came from a person between 18 and 59 years old who received the Ad26.COV2.S COVID-19 vaccine or a placebo. The starting material was peripheral blood, obtained in a trial of Ad26.COV2.S vaccine versus placebo.

CDR3 sequence: CASSLQNYGYTF. The DNA of the CDR3 is TGTGCCAGCAGTTTGCAAAACTATGGCTACACCTTC. This sequence joins TRBV28 and TRBJ1-2; D unresolved. Trimming cost V 3 bases and J 2 bases, with 4 bases left between them. Germline CDR1 and CDR2: MDHEN and SYDVKM. This CDR3 has 12 residues.